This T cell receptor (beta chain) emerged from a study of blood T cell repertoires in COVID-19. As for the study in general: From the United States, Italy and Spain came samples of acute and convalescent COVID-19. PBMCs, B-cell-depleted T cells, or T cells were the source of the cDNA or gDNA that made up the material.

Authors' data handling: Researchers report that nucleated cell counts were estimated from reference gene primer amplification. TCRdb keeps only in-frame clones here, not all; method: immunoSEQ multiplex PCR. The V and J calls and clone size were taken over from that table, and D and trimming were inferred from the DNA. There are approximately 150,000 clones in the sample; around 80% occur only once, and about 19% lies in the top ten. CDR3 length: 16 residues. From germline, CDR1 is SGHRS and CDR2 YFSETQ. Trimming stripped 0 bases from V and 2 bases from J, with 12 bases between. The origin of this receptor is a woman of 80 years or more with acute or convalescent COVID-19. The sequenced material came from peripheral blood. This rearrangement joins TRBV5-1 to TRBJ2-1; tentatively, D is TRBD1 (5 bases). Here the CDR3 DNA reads TGCGCCAGCAGCTTGGGGCCACAGGCGACCTACAATGAGCAGTTCTTC. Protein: CASSLGPQATYNEQFF.